The 10 T cell receptor beta chains reported below all come from one sample, sequenced in a study of PD-1 blockade in classical Hodgkin lymphoma. After autologous stem cell transplantation all patients relapsed, and prior brentuximab vedotin exposure differed between cohorts. The data were produced by immunoSEQ multiplex PCR, yet TCRdb's version contains in-frame clones alone and is incomplete. The sample includes approximately 73,000 clones, under 95% of them seen just once. The material was peripheral blood mononuclear cells (PBMCs), obtained at baseline. The receptors were gathered from a human donor with classical Hodgkin lymphoma.

The genes are TRBV7-9 and TRBJ2-3; D gene unclear. V was trimmed by 6 bases and J by 0 bases, leaving 25 bases between them. Germline CDR1 and CDR2: SEHNR and FQNEAQ (reference sequence). The CDR3 runs 19 residues. CDR3 loop: CASRPQNREDPRSTDTQYF. The CDR3 nucleotides are TGTGCCAGCAGACCACAAAATCGCGAGGACCCTAGAAGCACAGATACGCAGTATTTT.

The gene calls are TRBV29-1 and TRBJ1-2, with TRBD1 matching over 8 bases. V lost 7 bases, J lost 1 base, and 5 bases stayed unmatched. CDR3 size: 13 residues. Germline loops: CDR1 SQVTM, CDR2 ANQGSEA. CDR3 in amino acids: CSAGQENNYGYTF. CDR3 in DNA: TGCAGCGCGGGACAGGAGAATAACTATGGCTACACCTTC.

The rearrangement uses TRBV9 and TRBJ1-3, with a tentative D call TRBD1 (5 bases). Trimming took 3 bases from V and 4 from J, leaving 11 bases between them. This CDR3 comprises 14 residues. Germline CDR1 SGDLS, CDR2 YYNGEE. The CDR3, as DNA: TGTGCCAGCAGCGCAAGGGGTGGAGGAAACACCATATATTTT. Translation: CASSARGGGNTIYF.

J is TRBJ1-2 and V is TRBV6-6; possibly TRBD1 for D (6 bases). CDR1 and CDR2 (germline): MNHNY, SVGAGI (reference sequence). Trimming shortened V by 2 bases and J by 0 bases, and 10 bases separated the two germline ends. The length of the CDR3 is 15 residues. CDR3 sequence reads: CASSYQGISNYGYTF. The DNA of the CDR3 is TGTGCCAGCAGTTACCAGGGGATATCTAACTATGGCTACACCTTC.

The genes are TRBV21-1 and TRBJ1-2; TRBD1, the table's D call, lacks a check against the DNA. TRBV21-1 is a listed pseudogene. The CDR3 runs 14 residues. CDR3 nucleotide sequence: TGTGCCAGCAGCAAAGACAGCAGCAAGTATGGCTACACCTTC. This codes for CASSKDSSKYGYTF.

The chain joins TRBV9 to TRBJ2-3; D gene uncertain. This CDR3 region has 15 residues. The germline V gene encodes CDR1 SGDLS and CDR2 YYNGEE. Trimming pared 2 bases from V and 3 bases from J, leaving 13 bases between. CDR3 DNA: TGTGCCAGCAGCGTTTCTGCACTGTTGACAGATACGCAGTATTTT. Translating it yields CASSVSALLTDTQYF. The variable domain in full, completed from reference TRBV9 and TRBJ2-3, reads DSGVTQTPKHLITATGQRVTLRCSPRSGDLSVYWYQQSLDQGLQFLIQYYNGEERAKGNILERFSAQQFPDLHSELNLSSLELGDSALYFCASSVSALLTDTQYFGPGTRLTVL.

The CDR3 here is CASSQDWGRPGFYEQYF. The CDR3 DNA reads as TGCGCCAGCAGCCAAGATTGGGGGCGCCCGGGGTTCTACGAGCAGTACTTC. This chain connects TRBV4-1 to TRBJ2-7; D might be TRBD1 (6 bases). The CDR3 is 17 residues long. Trimming stripped 0 bases from V and 3 bases from J, with 18 bases between. Germline loops: CDR1 MGHRA, CDR2 YSYEKL.

J is TRBJ2-7 and V is TRBV7-6; no clear D gene. The germline V gene has CDR1 SGHVS and CDR2 FNYEAQ. The CDR3 sequence is 13 residues long. Trimming stripped 1 base from V and 13 bases from J, with 17 bases between. CDR3 DNA sequence: TGTGCCAGCAGCTTAGAATCCGGGCCCCCTACCTACTTC. Translated: CASSLESGPPTYF.

The chain employs TRBV29-1 and TRBJ1-1, with D maybe TRBD1 (6 bases). The CDR3 has 11 amino acids. CDR1 is SQVTM and CDR2 is ANQGSEA in the germline V gene. V was pared by 3 bases and J by 7 bases, with 9 bases between. This CDR3 reads CSVDRGVEAFF. CDR3 DNA: TGCAGCGTTGACAGGGGAGTTGAAGCTTTCTTT.

The chain links TRBV29-1 to TRBJ1-2; no firm D call. Per germline, CDR1 SQVTM and CDR2 ANQGSEA. This CDR3 contains 12 residues. CDR3 amino acids: CSASRANYGYTF. The CDR3 DNA follows: TGCAGTGCTAGTAGGGCTAACTATGGCTACACCTTC. Full variable domain (rest looked up from reference TRBV29-1 and TRBJ1-2): SAVISQKPSRDICQRGTSLTIQCQVDSQVTMMFWYRQQPGQSLTLIATANQGSEATYESGFVIDKFPISRPNLTFSTLTVSNMSPEDSSIYLCSASRANYGYTFGSGTRLTVV.